This T cell receptor beta chain originates from a study of T cell changes during pregnancy in multiple sclerosis. Produced via immunoSEQ multiplex PCR; TCRdb's table is partial and in-frame only. The sample has some 100,000 clones, approximately 94% seen once. Germline CDR1 and CDR2: SGDLS and YYNGEE. The CDR3 is 17 amino acids. The V end was cut by 4 bases, the J end by 0 bases, with 17 bases between. The chain carries TRBV9 and TRBJ2-1; D gene ambiguous. The TCR comes from a female donor with multiple sclerosis, enrolled in a pregnancy study. The material was peripheral blood, obtained in the second trimester of pregnancy. In DNA form, the CDR3 reads TGTGCCAGCAGCTCATCCCGAACGGGTACCTCCTACAATGAGCAGTTCTTC. Translating it yields CASSSSRTGTSYNEQFF.